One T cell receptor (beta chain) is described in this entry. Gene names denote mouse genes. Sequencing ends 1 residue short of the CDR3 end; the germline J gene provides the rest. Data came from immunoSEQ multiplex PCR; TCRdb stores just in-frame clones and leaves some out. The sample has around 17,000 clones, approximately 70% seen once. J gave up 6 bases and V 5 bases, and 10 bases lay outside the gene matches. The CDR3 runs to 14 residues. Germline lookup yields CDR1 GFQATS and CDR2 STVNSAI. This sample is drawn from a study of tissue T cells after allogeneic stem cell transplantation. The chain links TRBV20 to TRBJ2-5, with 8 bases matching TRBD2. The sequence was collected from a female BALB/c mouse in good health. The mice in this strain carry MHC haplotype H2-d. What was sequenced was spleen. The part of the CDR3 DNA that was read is TGTGGTGCTCGGCGCGGGGGGGCGGGGGACACCCAGTAC. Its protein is CGARRGGAGDTQY. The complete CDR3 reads CGARRGGAGDTQYF.